These 17 T cell receptor beta chains came from one sample sequenced in a study of T cells in Graves' hyperthyroidism and ophthalmopathy. TCR beta CDR3 region amplification was performed from RNA transcripts. The HTBI set primed first-round TCR CDR3 RT-PCR. One entry per CDR3 protein results from TCRdb running MiXCR on the multiplex PCR reads. This sample yields hundreds of thousands of distinct CDR3 sequences, of which roughly 40% are seen a single time; 8.9% belongs to the top ten. Sequencing input: blood. The receptors here all came from a man between 18 and 29 years old with Graves' hyperthyroidism.

The chain is built from TRBV2 and TRBJ2-7, with D possibly TRBD1 on 6 matching bases. V lost 4 bases and J 3 bases, leaving 22 bases between the germline ends. The CDR3 is 17 amino acids. Germline V CDR1 and CDR2: SNHLY, FYNNEI. The CDR3 coding sequence is TGTGCCAGCAGTGTTGGGGGCGCCCGGACAGAGGGCTACGAGCAGTACTTC. Its protein product is CASSVGGARTEGYEQYF.

The chain recombines TRBV12-3 or TRBV12-4 with TRBJ1-5, with 12 bases aligning to TRBD1. V shed 6 bases, J shed 1 base, and the junction held 10 bases outside the gene matches. CDR3 size: 18 residues. CDR3 protein: CASRGGTGGMRSNQPQHF. The CDR3 nucleotides read TGTGCCAGCAGGGGTGGGACAGGGGGCATGAGAAGCAATCAGCCCCAGCATTTT.

Ten or more counts support this clonotype. This sequence joins TRBV7-9 and TRBJ1-6; D ambiguous. Germline V gives CDR1 SEHNR, CDR2 FQNEAQ (reference sequence). The CDR3 consists of 16 residues. V was cut by 3 bases and J by 4 bases, with 13 bases left in between. The CDR3 here is CASSLLDQTYNSPLHF. The DNA for the CDR3 is TGTGCCAGCAGCTTGTTGGACCAAACGTATAATTCACCCCTCCACTTT.

The chain recombines TRBV9 with TRBJ2-7, with TRBD2 identical over 10 bases. The CDR3 runs to 16 residues. With 3 bases clipped from V and 5 bases from J, the junction kept 11 bases outside the gene matches. Germline V gene data show CDR1 as SGDLS and CDR2 as YYNGEE. The CDR3 coding sequence is TGTGCCAGCAGCGCCCAGCCCGGACTAGCGGCGGACGAGCAGTACTTC. Protein product: CASSAQPGLAADEQYF.

The chain has TRBV5-1 and TRBJ2-5; TRBD1 is a possible D gene (5 bases). This CDR3 comprises 13 residues. V was shortened by 7 bases and J by 1 base, with 11 bases between the two germline ends. Per the germline V gene, CDR1 is SGHRS and CDR2 is YFSETQ. The chain's CDR3 is CASARQIQETQYF. CDR3 nucleotide sequence: TGCGCCAGCGCTCGACAGATCCAAGAGACCCAGTACTTC.

The chain uses TRBV11-1 and TRBJ2-7; TRBD1 matches at 8 bases. Trimming at V came to 9 bases and at J to 7 bases, leaving 11 bases not matched to a gene. This CDR3 comprises 13 residues. Germline loops: CDR1 SGHAT, CDR2 FQDESV (reference sequence). As DNA, the CDR3 is TGTGCCAGTTCGACAGGGGACCTTTGGGAGCAGTACTTC. It is translated as CASSTGDLWEQYF.

This clonotype appeared many times. The rearrangement uses TRBV19 and TRBJ1-6; TRBD1 agrees at 7 bases. CDR3 length equals 14 residues. Trimming cost V 6 bases and J 10 bases; bases outside gene matches: 9. From germline, CDR1 is LNHDA and CDR2 SQIVND (reference sequence). CDR3 sequence (DNA): TGTGCCAGTAGCACCGACAGGGACGGGTCACCCCTCCACTTT. It encodes CASSTDRDGSPLHF.

This clonotype was detected only once. The chain employs TRBV11-2 and TRBJ1-5; D possibly corresponds to TRBD1 (5 bases). The V gene's germline CDR1 is SGHAT and CDR2 FQNNGV. The CDR3 length is 13 residues. Trimming pared 8 bases from V and 7 bases from J, leaving 15 bases between. CDR3 bases: TGTGCCAGCTCAGACCACCGGGACCAGCCCCAGCATTTT. Amino acids: CASSDHRDQPQHF.

This chain links TRBV7-7 with TRBJ2-6; tentative D call: TRBD1 (6 bases). Germline-derived CDR1 and CDR2 are SSHAT and FNYEAQ (reference sequence). V was clipped by 8 bases and J by 2 bases, with 10 bases between them. The CDR3 spans 14 residues. CDR3 bases: TGTGCCAGCCTAAGACAGGCTGGGGCCAACGTCCTGACTTTC. This gives the protein CASLRQAGANVLTF. The full variable domain, rest sourced from reference TRBV7-7 and TRBJ2-6, is GAGVSQSPRYKVTKRGQDVTLRCDPISSHATLYWYQQALGQGPEFLTYFNYEAQPDKSGLPSDRFSAERPEGSISTLTIQRTEQRDSAMYRCASLRQAGANVLTFGAGSRLTVL.

The table lists this clonotype with many counts. The chain couples TRBV29-1 to TRBJ1-1, with D possibly being TRBD1 (6 bases). Trimming stripped 6 bases from V and 0 bases from J, with 17 bases between. The CDR3 is 15 amino acids. Germline CDR1 is SQVTM and CDR2 is ANQGSEA. CDR3 amino acids: CSVLGAGTVNTEAFF. The CDR3 nucleotides are TGCAGCGTGTTGGGGGCCGGGACGGTGAACACTGAAGCTTTCTTT. The entire variable domain, with the rest obtained from reference TRBV29-1 and TRBJ1-1, is as follows: SAVISQKPSRDICQRGTSLTIQCQVDSQVTMMFWYRQQPGQSLTLIATANQGSEATYESGFVIDKFPISRPNLTFSTLTVSNMSPEDSSIYLCSVLGAGTVNTEAFFGQGTRLTVV.

A word on this clonotype: Because the CDR3's place on the DNA is in doubt, the DNA is left out and the CDR3 is given as listed by TCRdb. The chain is built from TRBV29-1 and TRBJ2-7; no check of the table's D call, TRBD2, against the DNA was made. The CDR3 contains 12 residues when both ends are counted. CDR1 SQVTM and CDR2 ANQGSEA come from the germline V gene. The CDR3 sequence: CSVAGGTGELYF.

A word on this clonotype: A much bigger clone sits one base away, suggesting this may be a read error. This CDR3 reads CASSDRGQGYEQYF. The DNA of the CDR3 is TGTGCCAGCAGTGACCGGGGACAGGGCTACGAGCAGTACTTC. The rearrangement links TRBV6-1 to TRBJ2-7; 9 bases agree with TRBD1. Germline values: CDR1 MNHNS, CDR2 SASEGT. This CDR3 has 14 residues. The V and J ends lost 3 bases and 3 bases, in that order; junction bases with no gene match: 3.

The chain is built from TRBV10-2 and TRBJ2-6, with TRBD1 identical over 8 bases. The length of the CDR3 is 17 residues. J gave up 1 base and V 3 bases, and 5 bases lay outside the gene matches. The germline V gene has CDR1 WSHSY and CDR2 SAAADI. CDR3 loop: CASSDRGPGSGANVLTF. The CDR3 bases are TGCGCCAGCAGTGACAGGGGGCCAGGGTCTGGGGCCAACGTCCTGACTTTC.

This clonotype occurred a few times. The V gene is TRBV6-6, the J gene TRBJ1-3; a weak D match, TRBD1 (6 bases). The CDR3 runs 17 residues. CDR1 and CDR2 from the germline V gene are MNHNY and SVGAGI (reference sequence). Trimming removed 1 base from V and 0 bases from J, with 13 bases in between. The CDR3 DNA follows: TGTGCCAGCAGTTACTGGGACAACGCCTACTCTGGAAACACCATATATTTT. Residues: CASSYWDNAYSGNTIYF.

The genes are TRBV4-3 and TRBJ1-6; maybe TRBD1 (6 bases). V was cut by 4 bases and J by 10 bases, with 17 bases left in between. Looked up from germline, CDR1 is LGHNA and CDR2 is YSLEER. This CDR3 spans 15 amino acids. The CDR3 here is CASSLEQGSGSPLHF. CDR3 sequence (DNA): TGCGCCAGCAGCCTAGAACAGGGTTCGGGGTCACCCCTCCACTTT.

This clonotype occurred many times. The chain uses TRBV25-1 and TRBJ1-2, with D uncertain. The CDR3 covers 14 residues. V was pared by 5 bases and J by 4 bases, with 14 bases between. Per germline, CDR1 MGHDK and CDR2 SYGVNS. The CDR3 spells CASSFSRERYGYTF. CDR3 nucleotide sequence: TGTGCCAGCAGTTTCTCGAGGGAACGCTATGGCTACACCTTC.

This clonotype has only one observation. At one of its ends the junction is not consistent with the germline gene, which may arise from a read error. The CDR3 bases are TGTGCCAGCAGCTTAATCGGGCAGGGCACTGAAGCTTTCTTT. Its translation: CASSLIGQGTEAFF. The gene calls are TRBV5-1 and TRBJ1-1, with a weak D call TRBD1 (5 bases). This CDR3 has 14 amino acids. Per germline, CDR1 SGHRS and CDR2 YFSETQ.